This T cell receptor beta chain was sequenced for a study of beta chain features in type 1 diabetes. At the level of the study: The examined sorted cells totaled approximately 100 million across samples.

Expressed TCRB transcripts were sequenced because the entire RNA isolate underwent reverse transcription. Only in-frame clones appear in the TCRdb table, and some are missing; sequencing was by immunoSEQ multiplex PCR. The top ten clones hold more than 2% of a sample with around 40,000 clones, 66% of them seen once. CDR3 size: 16 residues. The trim removed 1 base at V and 3 bases at J, leaving 6 bases unmatched. Germline V lookup: CDR1 SGHTA, CDR2 FQGNSA. General study points: In these data, an HLA type influence on TCRB rearrangement remained unresolved. All four CD4+ subsets from Type 1 diabetes patients carried moderately but significantly shorter TCRB CDR3s.

As concerns this clone: Its antigen is currently unknown.

The origin of this receptor is a woman between 18 and 30 years old with type 1 diabetes. The sample was Tregs from blood. The gene calls are TRBV7-2 and TRBJ2-7, with 10 positions matching TRBD2. CDR3 in amino acids: CASSLVRTSGYYEQYF. The CDR3 bases are TGTGCCAGCAGCTTAGTGCGGACTAGCGGTTACTACGAGCAGTACTTC.